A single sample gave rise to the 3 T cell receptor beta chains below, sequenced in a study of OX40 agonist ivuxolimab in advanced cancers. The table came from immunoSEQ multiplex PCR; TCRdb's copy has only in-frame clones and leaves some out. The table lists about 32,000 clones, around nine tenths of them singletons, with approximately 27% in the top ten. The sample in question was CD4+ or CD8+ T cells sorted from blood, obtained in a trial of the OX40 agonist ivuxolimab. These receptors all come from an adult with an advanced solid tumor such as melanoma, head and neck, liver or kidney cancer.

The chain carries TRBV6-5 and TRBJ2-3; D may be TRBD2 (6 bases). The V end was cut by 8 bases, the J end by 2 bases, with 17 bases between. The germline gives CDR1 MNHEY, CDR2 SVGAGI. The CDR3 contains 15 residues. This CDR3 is CASGLSSAFTDTQYF. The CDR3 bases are TGTGCCAGCGGACTCTCTAGCGCCTTCACAGATACGCAGTATTTT.

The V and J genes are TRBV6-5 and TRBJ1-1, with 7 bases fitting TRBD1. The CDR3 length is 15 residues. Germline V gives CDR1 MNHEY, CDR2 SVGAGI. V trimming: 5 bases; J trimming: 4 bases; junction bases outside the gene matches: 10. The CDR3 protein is CASSQGQEESTEAFF. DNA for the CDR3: TGTGCCAGCAGTCAAGGACAGGAAGAGAGCACTGAAGCTTTCTTT.

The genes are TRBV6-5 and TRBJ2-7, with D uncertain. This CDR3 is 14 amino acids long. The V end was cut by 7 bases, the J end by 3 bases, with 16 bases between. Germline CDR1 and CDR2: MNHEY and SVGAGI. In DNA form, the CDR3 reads TGTGCCAGCACTCCGGATGTAGGGCTCTACGAGCAGTACTTC. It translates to CASTPDVGLYEQYF.